One sample yielded the 18 T cell receptor beta chains listed below, sequenced in a study of T-cell memory formation after mild COVID-19. TCRdb passed the 5' RACE reads through MiXCR, listing each CDR3 protein once. This table holds 350,000 or so distinct CDR3 sequences, around 21% found once. Sequenced sample: PBMCs or a T cell subset sorted from them (not recorded which). The receptors stem from an adult woman who had mild COVID-19 (a few samples of this study predate the infection). Cell type and time point are not known.

This clonotype was counted many times. V gene TRBV20-1 combines with J gene TRBJ1-1, with a weak D call TRBD1 (6 bases). V gave up 0 bases and J gave up 1 base, with 9 bases separating them. The CDR3 loop spans 14 amino acids. The germline CDR1 and CDR2 sequences are DFQATT and SNEGSKA (reference sequence). The CDR3 DNA reads as TGCAGTGCTAGAGATCAACAGGGGAACACTGAAGCTTTCTTT. The encoded protein is CSARDQQGNTEAFF.

This clonotype was counted only a few times. The chain recombines TRBV10-3 with TRBJ1-6; D might be TRBD1 (5 bases). Trimming removed 6 bases from V and 5 bases from J, with 8 bases in between. Germline V CDR1 and CDR2: ENHRY, SYGVKD. The CDR3 covers 13 residues. The CDR3 DNA reads as TGTGCCATCAGAGGGGTCGATAATTCACCCCTCCACTTT. Protein: CAIRGVDNSPLHF.

V usage is TRBV4-1 and J usage is TRBJ2-3, with 11 nucleotides matching TRBD2. Germline-derived CDR1 and CDR2 are MGHRA and YSYEKL. Trimming at V came to 6 bases and at J to 5 bases, leaving 7 bases not matched to a gene. CDR3 length: 15 residues. The CDR3 DNA sequence: TGCGCCAGCAGAAAGACTAGCGGGGAAATAGATACGCAGTATTTT. This codes for CASRKTSGEIDTQYF.

This clonotype was found a few times. This chain's CDR3 is CASSPGGLAKLFF. CDR3 nucleotides: TGTGCCAGCAGTCCAGGGGGACTTGCAAAACTGTTTTTT. V gene TRBV6-2 or TRBV6-3 combines with J gene TRBJ1-4, with 7 nucleotides matching TRBD1. This CDR3 is built from 13 residues. CDR1 is MNHEY, CDR2 SVGEGT, per germline. The V and J ends lost 5 bases and 10 bases, in that order; junction bases with no gene match: 7.

This clonotype was observed many times. This rearrangement joins TRBV4-2 to TRBJ1-2; 8 bases are a match to TRBD1. Trimming at V came to 0 bases and at J to 3 bases, leaving 3 bases not matched to a gene. This CDR3 region has 15 residues. Germline lookup yields CDR1 LGHNA and CDR2 YNFKEQ. The CDR3 sequence: CASSQEAGGHYGYTF. CDR3 nucleotides: TGTGCCAGCAGCCAAGAGGCAGGGGGCCACTATGGCTACACCTTC.

A few counts support this clonotype. The chain is built from TRBV2 and TRBJ2-1; 7 nucleotides align to TRBD2. The CDR3 sequence is 16 residues long. J was trimmed by 2 bases and V by 5 bases; bases with no gene match: 9. The germline CDR1 and CDR2 sequences are SNHLY and FYNNEI. The chain's CDR3 is CASSQGGRGTYNEQFF. The CDR3 bases are TGTGCCAGCAGTCAGGGCGGGAGAGGTACCTACAATGAGCAGTTCTTC.

This clonotype has a count of ten or more. The genes are TRBV30 and TRBJ2-7; 7 nucleotides agree with TRBD2. The germline V gene has CDR1 GTSNPN and CDR2 SVGIG (reference sequence). The CDR3 sequence is 15 residues long. With V trimmed by 0 bases and J by 6 bases, 11 bases remained unmatched. Here the CDR3 DNA reads TGTGCCTGGAGTGTACTGGCTAGCGGACCTAGCGAGCAGTACTTC. Its protein product is CAWSVLASGPSEQYF.

This clonotype was seen more than once but under ten times. The chain is built from TRBV6-5 and TRBJ2-7, with 11 bases aligning to TRBD1. V shed 0 bases and J 5 bases; nucleotides not matched to a gene: 3. This CDR3 has 15 residues. CDR1 MNHEY and CDR2 SVGAGI come from the germline V gene. CDR3 DNA: TGTGCCAGCAGTTACTCGGACAGGGGGCGCGACGAGCAGTACTTC. This encodes CASSYSDRGRDEQYF.

This clonotype has a count of ten or more. A read error may account for a junction end that differs from germline. The chain has TRBV29-1 and TRBJ1-6, with 8 bases identical to TRBD1. The CDR3 length is 13 residues. Germline V gives CDR1 SQVTM, CDR2 ANQGSEA. CDR3 nucleotide sequence: TGCAGCGTTAAAGAGGACAGGGATTCACCCCTCCACTTT. This encodes CSVKEDRDSPLHF.

This clonotype came up many times. The chain employs TRBV4-1 and TRBJ1-2; D unclear. The CDR3 has 15 residues. Germline assignment: CDR1 MGHRA and CDR2 YSYEKL. V lost 4 bases and J lost 5, with 17 bases in between. The CDR3 nucleotides read TGCGCCAGCAGCCCCTCTCTAAGGGAAATTTATGGCTACACCTTC. It codes for CASSPSLREIYGYTF.

This rearrangement joins TRBV7-6 to TRBJ2-1, with TRBD2 matching over 7 bases. The junction had 6 bases not matched to a gene; V was cut back by 1 base and J by 3 bases. Germline V lookup: CDR1 SGHVS, CDR2 FNYEAQ. CDR3 size: 16 residues. The CDR3 DNA reads TGTGCCAGCAGCTTAGAGGCGGGAGTAGGCTACAATGAGCAGTTCTTC. As protein: CASSLEAGVGYNEQFF.

This clonotype was counted many times. The chain is built from TRBV5-5 and TRBJ2-7; tentative D call: TRBD2 (6 bases). CDR3 length: 13 amino acids. Per germline, CDR1 SGHKS and CDR2 YYEKEE (reference sequence). V was trimmed by 3 bases and J by 2 bases, leaving 9 bases between them. CDR3 DNA: TGTGCCAGCAGCTGGGACTTTGCCTACGAGCAGTACTTC. Translated, it gives CASSWDFAYEQYF. The full variable domain, in which reference TRBV5-5 and TRBJ2-7 provide the parts outside the CDR3, is DAGVTQSPTHLIKTRGQQVTLRCSPISGHKSVSWYQQVLGQGPQFIFQYYEKEERGRGNFPDRFSARQFPNYSSELNVNALLLGDSALYLCASSWDFAYEQYFGPGTRLTVT.

This clonotype was observed a handful of times. The gene calls are TRBV7-9 and TRBJ1-1, with 8 positions matching TRBD1. V lost 5 bases and J lost 0; bases outside the gene matches: 5. Germline assignment: CDR1 SEHNR and CDR2 FQNEAQ (reference sequence). The CDR3 has 15 amino acids. CDR3 region: CASSPRDRLNTEAFF. The CDR3 region has the DNA TGTGCCAGCAGCCCCCGGGACAGGTTGAACACTGAAGCTTTCTTT.

This clonotype has just a few counts. DNA for the CDR3: TGTGCCAGCTCTCTCGGACAGCGCCGGGCCAACGTCCTGACTTTC. It is translated as CASSLGQRRANVLTF. J is TRBJ2-6 and V is TRBV18, with D tentatively TRBD1 (6 bases). Germline loops: CDR1 KGHSH, CDR2 LQKENI. The CDR3 loop spans 15 amino acids. Between the trimmed V and J ends, which lost 6 bases and 5 bases, there was a span of 14 bases.

The table lists this clonotype with a few counts. The chain is built from TRBV3-1 and TRBJ2-1; D may match TRBD1 or TRBD2 (5 bases each). The V end lost 5 bases, the J end lost 6 bases, and 14 bases lay between the germline ends. CDR3 size: 14 residues. Germline CDR1 and CDR2: LGHDT and YNNKEL (reference sequence). This chain's CDR3 is CASSLGRMGNEQFF. The CDR3 DNA sequence: TGTGCCAGCAGCTTGGGACGGATGGGCAATGAGCAGTTCTTC.

This clonotype was observed a single time. The chain employs TRBV5-5 and TRBJ2-5; no clear D gene. Germline V gives CDR1 SGHKS, CDR2 YYEKEE (reference sequence). V lost 0 bases, J lost 1 base, and 10 bases lay in between. The CDR3 is 15 amino acids. Here the CDR3 DNA reads TGTGCCAGCAGCTTGGGGCTGACAATCCAAGAGACCCAGTACTTC. This translates into CASSLGLTIQETQYF.

This clonotype was observed a handful of times. V and J are TRBV29-1 and TRBJ2-3; unclear D gene. Trimming left V 7 bases short and J 6 bases short, with 11 bases between. Germline V gives CDR1 SQVTM, CDR2 ANQGSEA. The CDR3 contains 11 residues. CDR3 loop: CSGRRSDTQYF. Written as DNA, the CDR3 is TGCAGCGGGCGAAGGTCGGATACGCAGTATTTT.

This chain connects TRBV6-6 to TRBJ2-7; 12 bases fit TRBD2. This CDR3 has 15 amino acids. Germline V gives CDR1 MNHNY, CDR2 SVGAGI (reference sequence). The V gene end was trimmed by 5 bases and the J gene end by 0 bases; junction bases not matched to a gene: 2. The CDR3 DNA is TGTGCCAGCAGTCTAGCGGGAGGGTTCTCCTACGAGCAGTACTTC. Protein product: CASSLAGGFSYEQYF.